This T cell receptor (beta chain) was sequenced for a study of T cells in Graves' hyperthyroidism and ophthalmopathy. Study in general: At initial diagnosis, before any treatment had begun, peripheral blood was obtained.

The blood sample was taken at first hyperthyroidism diagnosis, before any ophthalmopathy symptoms. The PBMCs had their origin in around 10 ml of fresh peripheral blood. The germline V gene has CDR1 SQVTM and CDR2 ANQGSEA. The CDR3 is made up of 13 amino acids. Trimming stripped 4 bases from V and 0 bases from J, with 9 bases between. What was amplified from RNA transcripts were TCR beta CDR3 regions. The HTBI set primed first-round TCR CDR3 RT-PCR. Using its own MiXCR run on the multiplex PCR reads, TCRdb lists one record per CDR3 protein. This sample has approximately 620,000 distinct CDR3 sequences, with 14% found just once. This clonotype was recorded at least ten times.

This sequence joins TRBV29-1 and TRBJ1-1; TRBD1 is a possible D gene (5 bases). The clonotype originates from a woman aged 25 to 39 with Graves' hyperthyroidism that later progressed to Graves' ophthalmopathy. Sequenced sample: blood. CDR3 loop: CSVVIGVNTEAFF. CDR3 coding DNA: TGCAGCGTTGTTATAGGGGTGAACACTGAAGCTTTCTTT.